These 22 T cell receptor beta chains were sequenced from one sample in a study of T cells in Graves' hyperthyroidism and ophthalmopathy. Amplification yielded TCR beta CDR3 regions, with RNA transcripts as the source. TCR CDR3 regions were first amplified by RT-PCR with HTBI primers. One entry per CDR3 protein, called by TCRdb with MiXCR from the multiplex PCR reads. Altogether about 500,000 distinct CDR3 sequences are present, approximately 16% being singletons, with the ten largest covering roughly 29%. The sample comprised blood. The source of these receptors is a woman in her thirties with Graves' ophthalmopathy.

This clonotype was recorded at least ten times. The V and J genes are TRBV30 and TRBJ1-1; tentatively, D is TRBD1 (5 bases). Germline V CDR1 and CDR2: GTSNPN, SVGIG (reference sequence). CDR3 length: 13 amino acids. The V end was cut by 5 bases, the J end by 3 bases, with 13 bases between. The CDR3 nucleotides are TGTGCCTGGGAACTTGGGGGGGACACTGAAGCTTTCTTT. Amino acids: CAWELGGDTEAFF. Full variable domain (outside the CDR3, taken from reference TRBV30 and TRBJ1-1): SQTIHQWPATLVQPVGSPLSLECTVEGTSNPNLYWYRQAAGRGLQLLFYSVGIGQISSEVPQNLSASRPQDRQFILSSKKLLLSDSGFYLCAWELGGDTEAFFGQGTRLTVV.

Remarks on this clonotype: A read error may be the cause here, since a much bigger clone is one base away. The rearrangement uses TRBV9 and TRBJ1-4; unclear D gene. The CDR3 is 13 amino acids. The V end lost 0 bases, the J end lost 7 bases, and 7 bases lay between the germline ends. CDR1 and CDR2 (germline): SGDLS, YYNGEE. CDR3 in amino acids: CASSVGVGEKLFF. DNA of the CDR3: TGTGCCAGCAGCGTAGGGGTTGGTGAAAAACTGTTTTTT.

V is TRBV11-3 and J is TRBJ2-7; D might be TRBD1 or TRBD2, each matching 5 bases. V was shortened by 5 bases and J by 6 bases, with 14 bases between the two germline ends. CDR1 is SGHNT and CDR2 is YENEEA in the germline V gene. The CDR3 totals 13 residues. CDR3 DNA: TGTGCCAGCAGCCGGAATCATGGGACCGAGCAGTACTTC. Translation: CASSRNHGTEQYF.

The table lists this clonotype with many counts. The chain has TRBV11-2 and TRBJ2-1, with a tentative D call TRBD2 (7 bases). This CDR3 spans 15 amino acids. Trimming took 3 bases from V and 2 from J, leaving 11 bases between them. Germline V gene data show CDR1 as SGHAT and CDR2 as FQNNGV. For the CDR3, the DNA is TGTGCCAGCAGCTTGAGGGGGGGAGCCTACAATGAGCAGTTCTTC. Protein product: CASSLRGGAYNEQFF.

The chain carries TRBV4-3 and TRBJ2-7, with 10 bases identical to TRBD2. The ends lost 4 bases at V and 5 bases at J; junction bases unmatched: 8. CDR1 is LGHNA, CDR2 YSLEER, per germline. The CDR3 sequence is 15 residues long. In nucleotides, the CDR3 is TGCGCCAGCAGCCGAGTAGCGGGAGGCCCCAACGAGCAGTACTTC. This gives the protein CASSRVAGGPNEQYF.

The CDR3, as DNA: TGCAGTGGGACGGGGGACACTGAAGCTTTCTTT. Residues: CSGTGDTEAFF. V is TRBV20-1 and J is TRBJ1-1, with D maybe TRBD1 (5 bases). CDR1 is DFQATT and CDR2 is SNEGSKA in the germline V gene (reference sequence). This CDR3 comprises 11 residues. The V end lost 7 bases, the J end lost 3 bases, and 9 bases lay between the germline ends.

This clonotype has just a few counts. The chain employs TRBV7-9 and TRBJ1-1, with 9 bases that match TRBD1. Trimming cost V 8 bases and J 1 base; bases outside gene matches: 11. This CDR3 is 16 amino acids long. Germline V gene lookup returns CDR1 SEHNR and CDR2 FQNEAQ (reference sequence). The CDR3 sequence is CASQPLQGAGNTEAFF. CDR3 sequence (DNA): TGTGCCAGCCAACCTTTACAGGGGGCGGGGAACACTGAAGCTTTCTTT.

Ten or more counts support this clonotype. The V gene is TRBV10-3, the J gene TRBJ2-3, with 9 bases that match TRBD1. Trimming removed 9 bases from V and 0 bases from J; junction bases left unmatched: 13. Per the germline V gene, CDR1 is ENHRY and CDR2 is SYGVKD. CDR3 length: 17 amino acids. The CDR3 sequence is CAIAIGTGTTSTDTQYF. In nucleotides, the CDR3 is TGTGCCATAGCGATCGGGACAGGGACGACTAGCACAGATACGCAGTATTTT.

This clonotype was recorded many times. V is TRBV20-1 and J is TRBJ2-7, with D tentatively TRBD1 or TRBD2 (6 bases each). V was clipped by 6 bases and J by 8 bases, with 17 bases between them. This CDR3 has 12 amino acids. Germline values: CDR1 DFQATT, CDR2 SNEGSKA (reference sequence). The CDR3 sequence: CSANLLRDKQYF. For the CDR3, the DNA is TGCAGTGCCAATCTGTTGCGGGACAAGCAGTACTTC.

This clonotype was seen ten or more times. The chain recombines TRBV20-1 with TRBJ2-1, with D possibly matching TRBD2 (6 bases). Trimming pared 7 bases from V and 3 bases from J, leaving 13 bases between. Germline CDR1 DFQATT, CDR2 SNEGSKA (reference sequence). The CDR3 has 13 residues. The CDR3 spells CSVSAGFYNEQFF. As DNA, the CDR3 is TGCAGTGTCAGTGCGGGGTTCTACAATGAGCAGTTCTTC.

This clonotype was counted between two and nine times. CDR3 sequence: CASSRGGFDEQYF. The CDR3 DNA reads TGTGCCAGCAGCCGGGGAGGGTTTGACGAGCAGTACTTC. The J gene is TRBJ2-7, the V gene TRBV5-4, with 7 bases matching TRBD2. This CDR3 has 13 residues. Germline V lookup: CDR1 SGHNT, CDR2 YYREEE (reference sequence). Trimming took 4 bases from V and 5 from J; bases not matched to a gene: 6.

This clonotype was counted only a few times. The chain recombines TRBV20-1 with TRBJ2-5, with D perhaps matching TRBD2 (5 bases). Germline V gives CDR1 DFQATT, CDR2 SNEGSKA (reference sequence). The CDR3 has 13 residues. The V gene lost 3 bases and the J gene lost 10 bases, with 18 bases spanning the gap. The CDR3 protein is CSASVLAQEDQYF. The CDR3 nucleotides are TGCAGTGCTAGTGTCCTAGCCCAAGAGGACCAGTACTTC.

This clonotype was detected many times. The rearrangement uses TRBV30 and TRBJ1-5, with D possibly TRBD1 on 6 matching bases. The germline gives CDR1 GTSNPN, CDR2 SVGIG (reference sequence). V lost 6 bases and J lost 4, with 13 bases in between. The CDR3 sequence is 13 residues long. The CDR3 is CACKGGRNQPQHF. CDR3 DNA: TGTGCCTGTAAGGGGGGGAGAAATCAGCCCCAGCATTTT.

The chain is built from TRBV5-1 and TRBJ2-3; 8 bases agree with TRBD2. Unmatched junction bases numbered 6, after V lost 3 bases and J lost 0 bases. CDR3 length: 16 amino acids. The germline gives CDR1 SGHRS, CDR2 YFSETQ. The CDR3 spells CASSYGGAGSTDTQYF. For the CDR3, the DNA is TGCGCCAGCAGCTACGGGGGGGCTGGTAGCACAGATACGCAGTATTTT.

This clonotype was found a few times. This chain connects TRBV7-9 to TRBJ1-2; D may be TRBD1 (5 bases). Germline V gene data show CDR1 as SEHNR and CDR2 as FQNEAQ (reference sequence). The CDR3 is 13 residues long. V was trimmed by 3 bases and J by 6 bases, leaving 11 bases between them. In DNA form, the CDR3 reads TGTGCCAGCAGCTTGATGGGGGGACATGGCTACACCTTC. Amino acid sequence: CASSLMGGHGYTF.

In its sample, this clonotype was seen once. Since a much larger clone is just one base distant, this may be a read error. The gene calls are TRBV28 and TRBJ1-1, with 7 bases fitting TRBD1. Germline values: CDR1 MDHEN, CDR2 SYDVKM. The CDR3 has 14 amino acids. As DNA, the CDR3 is TGTGCCAGCAGTCAGACAGGGTGGAACACTGGAGCTTTCTTT. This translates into CASSQTGWNTGAFF.

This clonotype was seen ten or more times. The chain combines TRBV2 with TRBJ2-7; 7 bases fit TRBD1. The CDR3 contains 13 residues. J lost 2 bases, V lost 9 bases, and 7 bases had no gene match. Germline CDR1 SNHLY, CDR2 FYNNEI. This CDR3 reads CASCPGQTYEQYF. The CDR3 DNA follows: TGTGCCAGTTGCCCGGGACAGACCTACGAGCAGTACTTC.

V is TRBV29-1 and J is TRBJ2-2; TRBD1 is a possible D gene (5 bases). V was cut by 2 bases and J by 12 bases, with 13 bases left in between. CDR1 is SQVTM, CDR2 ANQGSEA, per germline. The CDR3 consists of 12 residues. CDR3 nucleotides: TGCAGCGTTGAACTGGTGCAGGGAAAGCTGTTTTTT. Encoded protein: CSVELVQGKLFF.

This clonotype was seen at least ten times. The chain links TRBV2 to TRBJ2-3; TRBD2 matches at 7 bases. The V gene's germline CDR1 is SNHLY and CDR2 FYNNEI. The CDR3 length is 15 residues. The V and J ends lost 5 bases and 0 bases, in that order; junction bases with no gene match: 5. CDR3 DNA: TGTGCCAGCAGTCGAACAGCGGGGAGCACAGATACGCAGTATTTT. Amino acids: CASSRTAGSTDTQYF.

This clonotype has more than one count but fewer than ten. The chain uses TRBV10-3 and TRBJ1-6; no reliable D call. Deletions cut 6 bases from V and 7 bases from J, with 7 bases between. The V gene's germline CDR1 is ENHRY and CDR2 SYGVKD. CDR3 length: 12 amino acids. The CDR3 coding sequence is TGTGCCATCAGAGAACCGAATTCACCCCTCCACTTT. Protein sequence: CAIREPNSPLHF.

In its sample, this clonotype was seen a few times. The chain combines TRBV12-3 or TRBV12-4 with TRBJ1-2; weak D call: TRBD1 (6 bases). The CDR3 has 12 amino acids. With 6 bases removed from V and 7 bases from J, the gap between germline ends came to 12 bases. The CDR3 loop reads CASRPIQGGYTF. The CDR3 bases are TGTGCCAGCAGGCCAATACAGGGTGGCTACACCTTC.

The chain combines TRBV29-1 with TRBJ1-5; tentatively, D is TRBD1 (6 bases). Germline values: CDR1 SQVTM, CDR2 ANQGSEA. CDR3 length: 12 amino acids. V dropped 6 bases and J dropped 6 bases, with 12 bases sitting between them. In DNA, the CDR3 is TGCAGCGTCGGGGGCCCCGGTCAGCCCCAGCATTTT. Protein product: CSVGGPGQPQHF. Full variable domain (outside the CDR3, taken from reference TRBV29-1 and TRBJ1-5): SAVISQKPSRDICQRGTSLTIQCQVDSQVTMMFWYRQQPGQSLTLIATANQGSEATYESGFVIDKFPISRPNLTFSTLTVSNMSPEDSSIYLCSVGGPGQPQHFGDGTRLSIL.